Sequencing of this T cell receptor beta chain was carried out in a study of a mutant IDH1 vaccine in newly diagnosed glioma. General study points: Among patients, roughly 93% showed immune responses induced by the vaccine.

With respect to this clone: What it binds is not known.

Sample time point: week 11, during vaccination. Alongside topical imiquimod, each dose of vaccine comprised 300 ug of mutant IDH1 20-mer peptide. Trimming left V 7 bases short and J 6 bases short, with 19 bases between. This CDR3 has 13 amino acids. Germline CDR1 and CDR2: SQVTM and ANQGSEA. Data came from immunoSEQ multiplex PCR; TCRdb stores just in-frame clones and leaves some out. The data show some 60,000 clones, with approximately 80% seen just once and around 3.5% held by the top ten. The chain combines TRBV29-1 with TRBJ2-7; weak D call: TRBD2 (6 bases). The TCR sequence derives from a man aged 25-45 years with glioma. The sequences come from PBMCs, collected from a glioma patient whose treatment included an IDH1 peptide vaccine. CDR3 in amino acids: CSAQEGQGREQYF. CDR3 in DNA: TGCAGCGCTCAGGAGGGGCAGGGACGCGAGCAGTACTTC.